The 32 T cell receptor beta chains below were found in one sample sequenced in a study of T cell repertoires in cytomegalovirus infection. These receptors have no known antigen. TCRdb itself ran the reads through MiXCR, one entry per CDR3 protein. There are approximately 990,000 distinct CDR3 sequences in the sample; roughly 30% occur only once, and more than 12% lies in the top ten. This specimen consisted of cultured CD8+ T cells from PBMCs, obtained from culture after CMV antigen stimulation. The receptors here all came from a human donor in good health (CMV status not recorded). Some clones in this sample may be carry-over from other donors' samples.

This clonotype was recorded at least ten times. CDR3 coding DNA: TGTGCCAGCAGTTTCATTTCAACCGGGACAGGGACAGACACCATATATTTT. Encoded protein: CASSFISTGTGTDTIYF. The rearrangement uses TRBV5-6 and TRBJ1-3, with 9 nucleotides matching TRBD1. Germline V lookup: CDR1 SGHDT, CDR2 YYEEEE. The CDR3 covers 17 residues. With V trimmed by 5 bases and J by 8 bases, 17 bases remained unmatched.

The chain links TRBV6-2 or TRBV6-3 to TRBJ1-2, with D tentatively TRBD1 (5 bases). V dropped 2 bases and J dropped 2 bases, with 12 bases sitting between them. The CDR3 is 15 residues long. The V gene's germline CDR1 is MNHEY and CDR2 SVGEGT. CDR3 nucleotide sequence: TGTGCCAGCAGTTACCCCCCCAGACAGAACTATGGCTACACCTTC. This codes for CASSYPPRQNYGYTF.

The chain joins TRBV10-2 to TRBJ1-1; D is uncertain. Germline CDR1 is WSHSY and CDR2 is SAAADI. Trimming left V 2 bases short and J 3 bases short, with 10 bases between. The CDR3 length is 14 residues. The CDR3 nucleotides read TGCGCCAGCAGTGAGGGTATTTTGGACACTGAAGCTTTCTTT. It codes for CASSEGILDTEAFF.

This clonotype has a handful of counts. The chain's CDR3 is CATSRDLGLAGGLSDTQYF. CDR3 nucleotide sequence: TGTGCCACCAGCAGAGATCTTGGACTAGCGGGGGGGTTGTCAGATACGCAGTATTTT. The V call is TRBV15, the J call TRBJ2-3, with TRBD2 identical over 15 bases. This CDR3 is built from 19 residues. Germline CDR1 reads LNHNV; CDR2 reads YYDKDF (reference sequence). V lost 0 bases, J lost 4 bases, and 8 bases stayed unmatched.

The sample holds a few counts of this clonotype. The V gene is TRBV25-1, the J gene TRBJ2-2, with 8 positions matching TRBD2. The trim removed 4 bases at V and 6 bases at J, leaving 7 bases unmatched. The CDR3 spans 15 residues. The germline V gene encodes CDR1 MGHDK and CDR2 SYGVNS. This chain's CDR3 is CASSGRGGAAGELFF. For the CDR3, the DNA is TGTGCCAGCAGTGGTCGGGGGGGCGCTGCCGGGGAGCTGTTTTTT.

This clonotype was counted a few times. The genes are TRBV6-1 and TRBJ2-7; 8 positions match TRBD2. V was clipped by 5 bases and J by 4 bases; unmatched bases: 10. Germline CDR1 MNHNS, CDR2 SASEGT. This CDR3 region has 15 residues. The CDR3 spells CASSTPGLGSYEQYF. The DNA for the CDR3 is TGTGCCAGCAGTACCCCGGGACTAGGTTCTTACGAGCAGTACTTC.

The rearrangement links TRBV29-1 to TRBJ2-1; D call uncertain. The CDR3 totals 14 residues. Trimming removed 3 bases at V and 4 bases at J, with 13 bases between. The germline V gene encodes CDR1 SQVTM and CDR2 ANQGSEA. The CDR3 loop is CSVDLSVSYNEQFF. The CDR3 nucleotides are TGCAGCGTTGATTTGTCAGTAAGTTACAATGAGCAGTTCTTC.

This clonotype turned up a few times. A read error may produce the germline difference seen at one junction end. The chain is built from TRBV5-4 and TRBJ2-5, with 7 bases fitting TRBD2. Germline CDR1 is SGHNT and CDR2 is YYREEE (reference sequence). The CDR3 length is 11 residues. Here the CDR3 reads CASSGGLPFSF. CDR3 nucleotide sequence: TGTGCCAGCAGCGGGGGACTACCGTTCAGCTTC.

The chain recombines TRBV20-1 with TRBJ1-4, with TRBD1 as a possible D gene (5 bases). Germline V lookup: CDR1 DFQATT, CDR2 SNEGSKA (reference sequence). V gave up 3 bases and J gave up 4 bases, with 18 bases separating them. The CDR3 is 16 amino acids. The CDR3 DNA follows: TGCAGTGCTAGGGATCCCAGGGAGACTCTTAATGAAAAACTGTTTTTT. The encoded protein is CSARDPRETLNEKLFF.

This clonotype was recorded many times. This chain uses TRBV28 with TRBJ1-1, with D unresolved. V lost 1 base, J lost 0 bases, and 6 bases lay in between. The CDR3 totals 14 residues. Germline V CDR1 and CDR2: MDHEN, SYDVKM. The CDR3 spells CASSLYGMNTEAFF. The DNA of the CDR3 is TGTGCCAGCAGTTTATATGGAATGAACACTGAAGCTTTCTTT.

This rearrangement joins TRBV29-1 to TRBJ2-7; TRBD2 matches 7 bases. The CDR3 is 10 residues long. V lost 4 bases to trimming and J lost 6 bases; unmatched junction nucleotides: 0. Germline values: CDR1 SQVTM, CDR2 ANQGSEA. The CDR3 DNA follows: TGCAGCGTTGGGGGGGGCGAGCAGTACTTC. Residues: CSVGGGEQYF.

J is TRBJ2-6 and V is TRBV25-1, with 10 bases identical to TRBD2. This CDR3 is 18 amino acids long. CDR1 is MGHDK, CDR2 SYGVNS, per germline. Losses at the gene ends were 5 bases for V and 0 bases for J; bases not matched to a gene: 7. The CDR3 sequence: CASSRSGGTTSGANVLTF. The CDR3 DNA reads TGTGCCAGCAGTCGTAGCGGGGGGACAACCTCTGGGGCCAACGTCCTGACTTTC.

This clonotype has only a few counts. The V gene is TRBV12-3 or TRBV12-4, the J gene TRBJ2-1, with D hard to call. The CDR3 is made up of 14 amino acids. Trimming removed 1 base at V and 7 bases at J, with 11 bases between. The CDR3 sequence is CASSLEGWVNEQFF. The CDR3 coding sequence is TGTGCCAGCAGTTTAGAAGGTTGGGTGAATGAGCAGTTCTTC.

This rearrangement joins TRBV6-5 to TRBJ1-3, with D perhaps TRBD1 (5 bases). The CDR3 is 15 amino acids. From germline, CDR1 is MNHEY and CDR2 SVGAGI. V lost 4 bases and J lost 0, with 10 bases in between. DNA for the CDR3: TGTGCCAGCAGTTTTCGGGGGGACTCTGGAAACACCATATATTTT. This gives the protein CASSFRGDSGNTIYF.

The J gene is TRBJ2-3, the V gene TRBV6-1; the match to TRBD2 covers 13 bases. V trimming: 5 bases; J trimming: 7 bases; junction bases outside the gene matches: 15. This CDR3 is 18 amino acids long. Germline lookup yields CDR1 MNHNS and CDR2 SASEGT. The CDR3 DNA reads TGTGCCAGCAGTCAAAAGCGTGGACTAGCGGGGGATAGGAATACGCAGTATTTT. Its translation is CASSQKRGLAGDRNTQYF.

This chain links TRBV4-1 with TRBJ2-1; 9 bases match TRBD1. V lost 7 bases and J lost 4; bases outside the gene matches: 8. The CDR3 runs to 15 residues. CDR1 MGHRA and CDR2 YSYEKL come from the germline V gene. CDR3 region: CASTPHRGRYNEQFF. CDR3 coding DNA: TGCGCCAGCACCCCTCACAGGGGGCGGTACAATGAGCAGTTCTTC.

This clonotype was observed a few times. This chain joins TRBV27 and TRBJ2-4, with 8 bases that match TRBD1. Looked up from germline, CDR1 is MNHEY and CDR2 is SMNVEV (reference sequence). The V gene end was trimmed by 1 base and the J gene end by 8 bases; junction bases not matched to a gene: 4. This CDR3 is built from 14 residues. The CDR3 sequence: CASSLLGRGHIQYF. In nucleotides, the CDR3 is TGTGCCAGCAGTTTATTAGGCAGGGGGCACATTCAGTACTTC.

The rearrangement links TRBV6-1 to TRBJ2-7; D remains unclear. CDR3 length equals 13 residues. V was clipped by 3 bases and J by 5 bases, with 11 bases between them. The V gene's germline CDR1 is MNHNS and CDR2 SASEGT. The CDR3 nucleotides are TGTGCCAGCAGTGACTTATTGGGAAACGAGCAGTACTTC. This translates into CASSDLLGNEQYF.

This clonotype was counted a single time. The CDR3 DNA is TGCGCCAGCAGGGTCACAGGGGGCGTAGGAGATACGCAGTATTTT. Protein: CASRVTGGVGDTQYF. This chain joins TRBV4-1 and TRBJ2-3; 9 nucleotides match TRBD1. CDR1 and CDR2 from the germline V gene are MGHRA and YSYEKL. Trimming cost V 6 bases and J 5 bases; bases outside gene matches: 9. The CDR3 loop spans 15 amino acids.

This clonotype was found many times. The rearrangement joins TRBV7-8 to TRBJ2-1; a weak D match, TRBD2 (6 bases). The CDR3 contains 16 residues. Trimming took 6 bases from V and 4 from J, leaving 19 bases between them. Germline lookup yields CDR1 SGHVS and CDR2 FQNEAQ. The CDR3 sequence is CASSRTSGLGYNEQFF. CDR3 coding DNA: TGTGCCAGCAGTCGAACGAGCGGGCTCGGTTACAATGAGCAGTTCTTC.

This clonotype was observed a handful of times. The chain couples TRBV27 to TRBJ2-2, with D unclear. The CDR3 consists of 14 residues. V lost 1 base, J lost 5 bases, and 8 bases lay in between. In germline, CDR1 is MNHEY, CDR2 SMNVEV (reference sequence). CDR3: CASSLLTGTGELFF. The CDR3 region has the DNA TGTGCCAGCAGTTTATTGACCGGGACCGGGGAGCTGTTTTTT.

This clonotype was seen once. The chain is built from TRBV20-1 and TRBJ2-7; 7 nucleotides line up with TRBD2. Per germline, CDR1 DFQATT and CDR2 SNEGSKA (reference sequence). CDR3 size: 16 residues. For the CDR3, the DNA is TGCGGTGCTAGGCGGACCGCGGGGGACGTTCCTTACGAGCAGTACGTC. It specifies CGARRTAGDVPYEQYV.

A word on this clonotype: Because the CDR3 is missing its conserved closing phenylalanine or tryptophan, this is likely a read error. The V call is TRBV7-2, the J call TRBJ1-1; D perhaps matches TRBD1 (5 bases). The germline V gene has CDR1 SGHTA and CDR2 FQGNSA. This CDR3 is built from 14 residues. The V and J ends lost 2 bases and 5 bases respectively, with 12 bases between them. For the CDR3, the DNA is TGTGCCAGCAGCTTATCCACCTGGGGGACTGAAGCTTTCTCT. Translated: CASSLSTWGTEAFS.

The V and J genes are TRBV20-1 and TRBJ2-7, with 7 bases identical to TRBD1. The CDR3 runs to 14 residues. Losses at the gene ends were 1 base for V and 2 bases for J; bases not matched to a gene: 5. From germline, CDR1 is DFQATT and CDR2 SNEGSKA (reference sequence). CDR3 region: CSARGNRGPYEQYV. The CDR3 bases are TGCAGTGCTAGAGGGAACAGGGGACCCTACGAGCAGTACGTC.

This rearrangement joins TRBV6-2 or TRBV6-3 to TRBJ2-3; 10 nucleotides agree with TRBD1. Looked up from germline, CDR1 is MNHEY and CDR2 is SVGEGT. The CDR3 is 19 residues long. V trimming: 2 bases; J trimming: 2 bases; junction bases outside the gene matches: 13. The CDR3 DNA reads TGTGCCAGCAGTTACCCCCTTATGGGACAGGGGATCCACACAGATACGCAGTATTTT. This gives the protein CASSYPLMGQGIHTDTQYF.

This clonotype was observed a handful of times. The J gene is TRBJ1-4, the V gene TRBV5-1, with D perhaps matching TRBD1 (6 bases). V lost 1 base, J lost 5 bases, and 18 bases lay in between. CDR1 is SGHRS, CDR2 YFSETQ, per germline. CDR3 length: 17 residues. This chain's CDR3 is CASSLPEGTIENEKLFF. In DNA, the CDR3 is TGCGCCAGCAGCTTGCCTGAGGGGACAATCGAGAATGAAAAACTGTTTTTT.

The rearrangement joins TRBV7-9 to TRBJ2-7; 9 bases agree with TRBD1. Germline CDR1 SEHNR, CDR2 FQNEAQ (reference sequence). This CDR3 is built from 16 residues. J was trimmed by 1 base and V by 4 bases; bases with no gene match: 8. CDR3 nucleotides: TGTGCCAGCAGCTACATCTCGGACAGGGGTTCCTACGAGCAGTACTTC. Its protein is CASSYISDRGSYEQYF.

This sequence joins TRBV5-5 and TRBJ1-1; 10 bases fit TRBD1. CDR3 size: 17 residues. Germline trimming cut 4 bases from V and 0 bases from J; bases unmatched to any gene: 9. Per germline, CDR1 SGHKS and CDR2 YYEKEE (reference sequence). This CDR3 is CASSPGTGALMNTEAFF. The CDR3 coding sequence is TGTGCCAGCAGCCCCGGGACAGGGGCTTTAATGAACACTGAAGCTTTCTTT.

This clonotype appeared a few times. The CDR3 here is CASSLEFSGGPYTGELFF. Written as DNA, the CDR3 is TGTGCCAGCAGCCTCGAGTTTAGCGGGGGCCCGTACACCGGGGAGCTGTTTTTT. The chain uses TRBV12-3 or TRBV12-4 and TRBJ2-2; TRBD2 matches at 9 bases. The CDR3 covers 18 residues. V shed 6 bases, J shed 3 bases, and the junction held 14 bases outside the gene matches.

A few counts support this clonotype. V is TRBV6-6 and J is TRBJ2-7; D is perhaps TRBD1 (6 bases). V lost 3 bases and J 6 bases, leaving 21 bases between the germline ends. Germline lookup yields CDR1 MNHNY and CDR2 SVGAGI (reference sequence). This CDR3 comprises 16 residues. CDR3 amino acids: CASSYYLGTTEGEQYF. DNA of the CDR3: TGTGCCAGCAGTTATTATCTCGGGACAACCGAAGGCGAGCAGTACTTC.

The table lists this clonotype with a few counts. This chain joins TRBV7-3 and TRBJ1-6; D unresolved. V was cut by 3 bases and J by 13 bases, with 7 bases left in between. Germline CDR1 reads SGHTA; CDR2 reads FQGTGA. CDR3 length: 11 amino acids. The CDR3 loop is CASSFIGPLHF. CDR3 nucleotide sequence: TGTGCCAGCAGCTTCATCGGTCCCCTCCACTTT.

This clonotype was picked up a small number of times. The V and J genes are TRBV7-6 and TRBJ1-1; D is ambiguous. Trimming took off 5 bases at V and 1 base at J, with 20 bases between the two ends. CDR1 and CDR2 from the germline V gene are SGHVS and FNYEAQ. This CDR3 has 17 residues. This CDR3 reads CASSIEVSLRRNTEAFF. CDR3 sequence (DNA): TGTGCCAGCAGCATAGAGGTTTCTCTCAGAAGGAACACTGAAGCTTTCTTT.